The 26 T cell receptor beta chains given below trace back to one sample, sequenced in a study of cytomegalovirus exposure and HLA in healthy donors. Vbeta (60) and Jbeta (13) primers were used in the PCR. The assay was immunoSEQ multiplex PCR, and TCRdb's table has in-frame clones only and misses some. The sample has 160,000 or so clones, about four fifths seen once. Specimen: PBMCs. The receptor source for this set is a man aged 45-60 years in good health and CMV-seropositive.

This chain joins TRBV6-5 and TRBJ1-1; TRBD1 aligns across 9 bases. Per the germline V gene, CDR1 is MNHEY and CDR2 is SVGAGI. The CDR3 has 14 amino acids. V dropped 6 bases and J dropped 4; count of bases not matched to a gene: 6. The CDR3 region is CASRGDRAATEAFF. For the CDR3, the DNA is TGTGCCAGCAGGGGGGACAGGGCGGCCACTGAAGCTTTCTTT.

The CDR3 reads CASSMSTGREAFF. CDR3 nucleotide sequence: TGTGCCAGTAGTATGAGTACAGGTCGTGAAGCTTTCTTT. The rearrangement joins TRBV19 to TRBJ1-1; D is possibly TRBD1 (5 bases). CDR1 is LNHDA, CDR2 SQIVND, per germline (reference sequence). The CDR3 covers 13 residues. Trimming took off 3 bases at V and 7 bases at J, with 12 bases between the two ends.

The chain uses TRBV20-1 and TRBJ2-5; D is uncertain. CDR3 length: 11 amino acids. V was clipped by 2 bases and J by 5 bases, with 6 bases between them. Germline values: CDR1 DFQATT, CDR2 SNEGSKA (reference sequence). This CDR3 is CSARSSETQYF. CDR3 sequence (DNA): TGCAGTGCTAGATCCTCGGAGACCCAGTACTTC.

V gene TRBV11-2 combines with J gene TRBJ2-7; TRBD2 matches 8 bases. The CDR3 extends over 17 amino acids. CDR1 and CDR2 (germline): SGHAT, FQNNGV. V lost 2 bases to trimming and J lost 3 bases; unmatched junction nucleotides: 12. The CDR3 DNA sequence: TGTGCCAGCAGCTTATTCACAGCGGGAGTGACGCTCTACGAGCAGTACTTC. Translated: CASSLFTAGVTLYEQYF.

The chain has TRBV29-1 and TRBJ1-5, with a tentative D call TRBD1 (6 bases). The CDR3 is 14 residues long. Between the trimmed V and J ends, which lost 4 bases and 7 bases, there was a span of 17 bases. The V gene's germline CDR1 is SQVTM and CDR2 ANQGSEA. As DNA, the CDR3 is TGCAGCGTTGTGGAAGGGGGAGTCGGCCAGCCCCAGCATTTT. Its protein is CSVVEGGVGQPQHF.

The chain recombines TRBV29-1 with TRBJ2-7; TRBD2 matches at 8 bases. The CDR3 spans 15 residues. The germline CDR1 and CDR2 sequences are SQVTM and ANQGSEA. V was clipped by 4 bases and J by 3 bases; unmatched bases: 11. The CDR3 nucleotides are TGCAGCGTTGGCGGGGCGGCGGGAGGACACTACGAGCAGTACTTC. Its translation: CSVGGAAGGHYEQYF.

The chain carries TRBV21-1 and TRBJ2-6; the D call TRBD1 from the table was never checked on the DNA. TRBV21-1 is an annotated pseudogene. This CDR3 spans 18 amino acids. This chain's CDR3 is CASSKARDREFGANGLTF. The CDR3 DNA follows: TGTGCCAGCAGCAAAGCCCGGGACAGGGAGTTTGGGGCCAACGGCCTGACTTTC.

The chain is built from TRBV5-5 and TRBJ2-1, with 7 bases fitting TRBD1. This CDR3 is 15 amino acids long. CDR1 and CDR2 (germline): SGHKS, YYEKEE (reference sequence). With V trimmed by 4 bases and J by 7 bases, 11 bases remained unmatched. The CDR3 here is CASSLLRDRRNEQFF. CDR3 sequence (DNA): TGTGCCAGCAGCCTTTTACGGGACAGAAGAAATGAGCAGTTCTTC. The variable domain in full, with the rest retrieved from reference TRBV5-5 and TRBJ2-1, is DAGVTQSPTHLIKTRGQQVTLRCSPISGHKSVSWYQQVLGQGPQFIFQYYEKEERGRGNFPDRFSARQFPNYSSELNVNALLLGDSALYLCASSLLRDRRNEQFFGPGTRLTVL.

This clone was observed a handful of times. V is TRBV7-2 and J is TRBJ2-7, with 9 nucleotides matching TRBD1. After removal of 5 bases from V and 3 bases from J, the junction contained 2 bases not matched to a gene. Germline CDR1 and CDR2: SGHTA and FQGNSA. CDR3 length: 13 amino acids. CDR3: CASSRDRDYEQYF. DNA for the CDR3: TGTGCCAGCAGCCGGGACAGGGACTACGAGCAGTACTTC.

The V call is TRBV5-4, the J call TRBJ1-6; D is ambiguous. Trimming took 1 base from V and 7 from J, leaving 9 bases between them. The CDR3 is 14 residues long. The germline CDR1 and CDR2 sequences are SGHNT and YYREEE (reference sequence). Here the CDR3 reads CASSLKQANSPLHF. The CDR3, as DNA: TGTGCCAGCAGCTTGAAGCAGGCAAATTCACCCCTCCACTTT.

The chain combines TRBV5-3 with TRBJ2-1; TRBD1 agrees at 7 bases. TRBV5-3 is noted as an ORF with a role that remains uncertain. After removal of 3 bases from V and 3 bases from J, the junction contained 9 bases not matched to a gene. The CDR3 has 16 amino acids. CDR3 sequence: CARSSVRGPLYNEQFF. The CDR3 region has the DNA TGTGCCAGAAGCTCGGTGAGGGGGCCTCTCTACAATGAGCAGTTCTTC.

For the CDR3, the DNA is TGTGCCAGTAGTATAGCGAGGGACAGCAGCTATGGCTACACCTTC. Translated: CASSIARDSSYGYTF. The chain carries TRBV19 and TRBJ1-2; 7 positions match TRBD1. Trimming at V came to 1 base and at J to 4 bases, leaving 6 bases not matched to a gene. This CDR3 comprises 15 residues. CDR1 is LNHDA and CDR2 is SQIVND in the germline V gene (reference sequence).

The chain is built from TRBV7-2 and TRBJ1-3; D not certain. This CDR3 spans 13 amino acids. Looked up from germline, CDR1 is SGHTA and CDR2 is FQGNSA. V was clipped by 3 bases and J by 4 bases, with 7 bases between them. The CDR3 nucleotides are TGTGCCAGCAGCTTCCGTCCGGGAAACACCATATATTTT. This gives the protein CASSFRPGNTIYF.

The genes are TRBV30 and TRBJ2-3; TRBD2 matches at 14 bases. CDR1 is GTSNPN and CDR2 is SVGIG in the germline V gene (reference sequence). V lost 2 bases to trimming and J lost 0 bases; unmatched junction nucleotides: 4. The CDR3 is 17 residues long. CDR3 region: CAWSRGLAGASTDTQYF. In DNA form, the CDR3 reads TGTGCCTGGAGTCGGGGACTAGCGGGGGCTAGCACAGATACGCAGTATTTT.

The rearrangement links TRBV5-1 to TRBJ1-2, with a possible D match to TRBD1 (6 bases). From germline, CDR1 is SGHRS and CDR2 YFSETQ. Trimming left V 4 bases short and J 8 bases short, with 15 bases between. The CDR3 extends over 13 amino acids. DNA of the CDR3: TGCGCCAGCAGCCCGGACAGCCACCGGGGCTACACCTTC. It specifies CASSPDSHRGYTF.

This clone appeared a few times. The junction differs from germline at one of its ends, possibly a read error. The chain joins TRBV6-6 to TRBJ2-4, with 7 positions matching TRBD1. There are 15 residues in the CDR3. Germline assignment: CDR1 MNHNY and CDR2 SVGAGI (reference sequence). In nucleotides, the CDR3 is TGTGCCAGCAGTTTCACAGGGGTTACCAAAAACAGTCAGTACTTC. This sequence encodes CASSFTGVTKNSQYF.

Of note for this clone: Germline is not matched at one junction end, which may reflect a read error. The CDR3 coding sequence is TGCGCCAGCAGCCAAGAAGCGGAGAGGACCTACGAGCAGTACTTC. It specifies CASSQEAERTYEQYF. This chain joins TRBV5-4 and TRBJ2-7; perhaps TRBD2 as D (5 bases). The CDR3 length is 15 residues. Looked up from germline, CDR1 is SGHNT and CDR2 is YYREEE (reference sequence).

V gene TRBV10-3 combines with J gene TRBJ2-6; 7 bases fit TRBD1. This CDR3 comprises 15 residues. Germline CDR1 reads ENHRY; CDR2 reads SYGVKD. Trimming at V came to 11 bases and at J to 4 bases, leaving 11 bases not matched to a gene. The CDR3 DNA reads TGTGCCTCGAGGGACAGTACAGTCGGGGCCAACGTCCTGACTTTC. Protein: CASRDSTVGANVLTF.

This clone was seen a few times. The chain joins TRBV11-2 to TRBJ2-5; 10 nucleotides agree with TRBD2. V was clipped by 5 bases and J by 3 bases; unmatched bases: 6. Looked up from germline, CDR1 is SGHAT and CDR2 is FQNNGV. The CDR3 covers 15 residues. In DNA, the CDR3 is TGTGCCAGCAGCCCTCAAACTAGCGGGAAAGAGACCCAGTACTTC. Translation gives CASSPQTSGKETQYF.

J is TRBJ2-5 and V is TRBV7-9, with D possibly TRBD1 on 6 matching bases. From germline, CDR1 is SEHNR and CDR2 FQNEAQ (reference sequence). The CDR3 totals 12 residues. Trimming took 5 bases from V and 3 from J, leaving 7 bases between them. The CDR3 reads CASSRQEETQYF. The CDR3 region has the DNA TGTGCCAGCAGCCGACAGGAAGAGACCCAGTACTTC.

The chain carries TRBV28 and TRBJ2-1; D is unresolved. Germline V gene sequence: CDR1 MDHEN, CDR2 SYDVKM. The CDR3 contains 15 residues. The V end lost 3 bases, the J end lost 3 bases, and 12 bases lay between the germline ends. The CDR3 DNA follows: TGTGCCAGCAGTTTGAGGCGGATGGACTACAATGAGCAGTTCTTC. Protein product: CASSLRRMDYNEQFF.

In DNA form, the CDR3 reads TGTGCCAGCAGCTGGACAGGAGATTACACCGGGGAGCTGTTTTTT. Protein: CASSWTGDYTGELFF. The rearrangement joins TRBV7-2 to TRBJ2-2, with 7 positions matching TRBD1. CDR3 length equals 15 residues. J lost 3 bases, V lost 4 bases, and 5 bases had no gene match. Per germline, CDR1 SGHTA and CDR2 FQGNSA.

The V gene is TRBV6-5, the J gene TRBJ2-5, with a weak D call TRBD2 (6 bases). Trimming shortened V by 2 bases and J by 1 base, and 11 bases separated the two germline ends. Germline CDR1 is MNHEY and CDR2 is SVGAGI. This CDR3 comprises 15 residues. CDR3 region: CASSYGQGGQETQYF. The CDR3 DNA sequence: TGTGCCAGCAGTTACGGCCAGGGAGGCCAAGAGACCCAGTACTTC.

This clone was recorded once. The V gene is TRBV13, the J gene TRBJ2-1, with D uncertain. Germline lookup yields CDR1 PRHDT and CDR2 FYEKMQ (reference sequence). Trimming stripped 5 bases from V and 3 bases from J, with 17 bases between. This CDR3 contains 16 residues. The chain's CDR3 is CASSPLLGRFYNEQFF. The CDR3 bases are TGTGCCAGCAGCCCCTTGTTGGGCAGGTTCTACAATGAGCAGTTCTTC.

On this clone itself: Its ends do not fully match the called genes, so a read error is possible. The chain employs TRBV7-7 and TRBJ2-7, with 9 positions matching TRBD1. CDR1 is SSHAT and CDR2 is FNYEAQ in the germline V gene (reference sequence). This CDR3 has 13 residues. CDR3 residues: CASSWGQGYEQYF. The CDR3 DNA follows: TGTGCTAGCAGTTGGGGACAGGGCTACGAGCAGTACTTC.

The V gene is TRBV11-3, the J gene TRBJ2-5; no reliable D call. The CDR3 extends over 13 amino acids. The V end lost 4 bases, the J end lost 1 base, and 7 bases lay between the germline ends. Germline values: CDR1 SGHNT, CDR2 YENEEA. The CDR3, as DNA: TGTGCCAGCAGCTCGGGTTTCCAAGAGACCCAGTACTTC. This translates into CASSSGFQETQYF.